Shown below are 5 T cell receptor beta chains from a single sample sequenced in a study of cytomegalovirus exposure and HLA in healthy donors. A multiplex PCR was run with 60 Vbeta primers and 13 Jbeta primers. Method: immunoSEQ multiplex PCR; TCRdb's copy keeps in-frame clones and lacks some. The sample includes approximately 220,000 clones, 75% to 80% of them seen just once. Material: PBMCs. Every receptor here comes from a man aged 18 to 29 in good health and CMV-seronegative.

The chain combines TRBV7-8 with TRBJ1-6; no clear D gene. Germline V lookup: CDR1 SGHVS, CDR2 FQNEAQ. The CDR3 consists of 14 residues. Trimming shortened V by 3 bases and J by 8 bases, and 11 bases separated the two germline ends. This chain's CDR3 is CASSLSGRDSPLHF. In DNA, the CDR3 is TGTGCCAGCAGCTTGAGCGGGAGGGATTCACCCCTCCACTTT.

This clone was seen only a few times. The V call is TRBV4-1, the J call TRBJ2-5; possible D gene TRBD1, 5 bases. The V end was cut by 0 bases, the J end by 2 bases, with 10 bases between. The germline CDR1 and CDR2 sequences are MGHRA and YSYEKL. This CDR3 is built from 15 residues. The CDR3 loop is CASSQEIRTQETQYF. In DNA form, the CDR3 reads TGCGCCAGCAGCCAAGAGATTAGGACACAAGAGACCCAGTACTTC.

This clone was counted a few times. The chain combines TRBV6-1 with TRBJ1-1, with 7 nucleotides matching TRBD1. J lost 1 base, V lost 5 bases, and 4 bases had no gene match. Germline CDR1 MNHNS, CDR2 SASEGT. This CDR3 contains 14 residues. CDR3 sequence reads: CASSPRTGNTEAFF. CDR3 nucleotide sequence: TGTGCCAGCAGTCCTCGGACAGGGAACACTGAAGCTTTCTTT.

The chain is built from TRBV6-5 and TRBJ2-1; no clear D. Germline CDR1 reads MNHEY; CDR2 reads SVGAGI. This CDR3 comprises 13 residues. With 0 bases removed from V and 7 bases from J, the gap between germline ends came to 7 bases. The CDR3 sequence: CASSYSQLNEQFF. The CDR3 nucleotides are TGTGCCAGCAGTTACTCACAGTTAAATGAGCAGTTCTTC.

The chain has TRBV6-1 and TRBJ2-5; tentative D call: TRBD1 (5 bases). V lost 3 bases, J lost 4 bases, and 21 bases lay in between. The CDR3 has 17 amino acids. The germline gives CDR1 MNHNS, CDR2 SASEGT. The CDR3 here is CASSEPGLGGEVETQYF. The CDR3 bases are TGTGCCAGCAGTGAGCCAGGGCTAGGTGGAGAAGTAGAGACCCAGTACTTC.